This TCR beta chain was identified in a study of T cells in Graves' hyperthyroidism and ophthalmopathy. Per germline, CDR1 SGHAT and CDR2 FQNNGV. The CDR3 length is 14 residues. Trimming took 3 bases from V and 6 from J, leaving 9 bases between them. General study points: Ophthalmopathy stood apart from stable hyperthyroidism in a 13 V-J model. Among thyroid clonotypes expanded above 0.001, most also appeared in blood.

Regions amplified from RNA transcripts were the TCR beta CDR3 regions. TCR CDR3 underwent first-round RT-PCR with the HTBI primer set. Each CDR3 protein gets one entry after TCRdb re-called the multiplex PCR reads with MiXCR. The profile covers 220,000 or so distinct CDR3 sequences, with over 15% appearing a single time and around 28% taken by the ten largest. This clonotype was seen ten or more times. The antigen remains undetermined. Not enrolled were patients with uncontrolled infection, other autoimmune disease, pregnancy or lactation. This rearrangement joins TRBV11-2 to TRBJ1-6; tentatively, D is TRBD1 (5 bases). This TCR was recovered from a woman between 18 and 30 years old with Graves' ophthalmopathy. The sample comprised blood. In DNA, the CDR3 is TGTGCCAGCAGCTTCACGGGGGTTAATTCACCCCTCCACTTT. Protein product: CASSFTGVNSPLHF.